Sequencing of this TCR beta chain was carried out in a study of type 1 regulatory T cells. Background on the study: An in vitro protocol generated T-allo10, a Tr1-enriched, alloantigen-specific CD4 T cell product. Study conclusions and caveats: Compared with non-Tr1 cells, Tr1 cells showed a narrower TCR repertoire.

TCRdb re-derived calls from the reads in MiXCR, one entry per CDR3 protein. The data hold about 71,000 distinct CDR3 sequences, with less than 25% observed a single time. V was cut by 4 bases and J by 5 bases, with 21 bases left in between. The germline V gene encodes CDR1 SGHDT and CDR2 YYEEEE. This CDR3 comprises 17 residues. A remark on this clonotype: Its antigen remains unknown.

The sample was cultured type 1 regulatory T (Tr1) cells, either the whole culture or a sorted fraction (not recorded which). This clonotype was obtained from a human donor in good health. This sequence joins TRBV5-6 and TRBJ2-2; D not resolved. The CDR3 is CASSPGVGSVGTGELFF. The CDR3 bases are TGTGCCAGCAGCCCGGGTGTGGGTTCCGTCGGGACCGGGGAGCTGTTTTTT.